This T cell receptor (beta chain) was sequenced during a study of CD8+CD57+ T cells in acquired aplastic anemia. Whole-study context: When averaged, DNA from sorted CD4+ and CD8+ cells came to 3.2 ug. Notes on the study in general: Patients shared twenty-nine CD8+ CDR3 sequences with controls. Controls did not differ significantly from patients in CD8+ Simpson's diversity.

A note on this clonotype: Its antigen is still unknown.

The ends lost 0 bases at V and 2 bases at J; junction bases unmatched: 2. In germline, CDR1 is SGDLS, CDR2 YYNGEE. This CDR3 region has 16 residues. Genomic DNA provided the template from which TCR beta VDJ and CDR3 profiles were obtained. Each CDR3 protein gets one entry after TCRdb re-called the reads with MiXCR. In the table there are around 190,000 distinct CDR3 sequences, 61% of which are singletons. This rearrangement joins TRBV9 to TRBJ2-7; TRBD2 aligns across 13 bases. The sequencing input was sorted CD4+, CD8+, or CD8+CD57+ T cells (not recorded which) from PBMCs. This sequence originates from a human donor in good health. In DNA, the CDR3 is TGTGCCAGCAGCGTAGGTGGACTAGCGGGGGCCTACGAGCAGTACTTC. This codes for CASSVGGLAGAYEQYF.